This entry lists 20 T cell receptor beta chains sequenced from one sample in a study of OX40 agonist ivuxolimab in advanced cancers. The protocol was immunoSEQ multiplex PCR, while the TCRdb copy is restricted to in-frame clones and leaves out a portion. Altogether 50,000 to 60,000 clones are present, approximately 90% being singletons, with the ten largest covering 3.5% to 4.5%. The input for sequencing was CD4+ or CD8+ T cells sorted from blood, taken in a trial of the OX40 agonist ivuxolimab. The source of these receptors is an adult with an advanced solid tumor such as melanoma, head and neck, liver or kidney cancer.

The chain's CDR3 is CASSSSDNEQFF. CDR3 DNA: TGTGCCAGCAGCTCGAGCGACAATGAGCAGTTCTTC. This rearrangement joins TRBV11-3 to TRBJ2-1, with D unresolved. The germline CDR1 and CDR2 sequences are SGHNT and YENEEA. The CDR3 extends over 12 amino acids. V was shortened by 4 bases and J by 5 bases, with 6 bases between the two germline ends. Full variable domain (outside the CDR3, taken from reference TRBV11-3 and TRBJ2-1): EAGVVQSPRYKIIEKKQPVAFWCNPISGHNTLYWYLQNLGQGPELLIRYENEEAVDDSQLPKDRFSAERLKGVDSTLKIQPAELGDSAVYLCASSSSDNEQFFGPGTRLTVL.

V gene TRBV28 combines with J gene TRBJ2-5; D not certain. The V gene's germline CDR1 is MDHEN and CDR2 SYDVKM. Trimming removed 1 base from V and 3 bases from J, with 6 bases in between. This CDR3 region has 13 residues. CDR3 coding DNA: TGTGCCAGCAGTTTATATGGGGAAGAGACCCAGTACTTC. It codes for CASSLYGEETQYF.

V gene TRBV2 combines with J gene TRBJ2-5, with 8 bases fitting TRBD2. Germline V lookup: CDR1 SNHLY, CDR2 FYNNEI. Losses at the gene ends were 4 bases for V and 4 bases for J; bases not matched to a gene: 5. The CDR3 totals 14 residues. The DNA for the CDR3 is TGTGCCAGCAGTGGAAAAAGCGGGAGAGAGACCCAGTACTTC. As protein: CASSGKSGRETQYF.

The rearrangement links TRBV5-4 to TRBJ1-2; TRBD1 matches 7 bases. V lost 3 bases to trimming and J lost 4 bases; unmatched junction nucleotides: 9. Germline V CDR1 and CDR2: SGHNT, YYREEE (reference sequence). The length of the CDR3 is 15 residues. CDR3: CASSSPTGLGYGYTF. CDR3 nucleotides: TGTGCCAGCAGCTCTCCGACAGGGCTTGGCTATGGCTACACCTTC.

The chain has TRBV5-6 and TRBJ2-3; D remains ambiguous. The CDR3 sequence is 14 residues long. Trimming took off 1 base at V and 2 bases at J, with 8 bases between the two ends. Germline V gives CDR1 SGHDT, CDR2 YYEEEE. CDR3 amino acids: CASSLLENTDTQYF. Written as DNA, the CDR3 is TGTGCCAGCAGCTTGTTAGAAAACACAGATACGCAGTATTTT.

This clone was seen only a few times. V is TRBV7-9 and J is TRBJ2-2; D ambiguous. This CDR3 is built from 16 residues. Trimming took off 4 bases at V and 4 bases at J, with 16 bases between the two ends. Germline loops: CDR1 SEHNR, CDR2 FQNEAQ (reference sequence). The DNA of the CDR3 is TGTGCCAGCAGCTCCAGACCCCATTCCCCCACCGGGGAGCTGTTTTTT. Its translation: CASSSRPHSPTGELFF.

The genes are TRBV7-6 and TRBJ2-7, with 9 bases identical to TRBD2. The CDR3 runs 15 residues. V lost 5 bases, J lost 2 bases, and 7 bases stayed unmatched. Germline V gives CDR1 SGHVS, CDR2 FNYEAQ. The CDR3 region has the DNA TGTGCCAGCAGCAAGGGGGTAGCGGGGGCCTACGAGCAGTACTTC. The encoded protein is CASSKGVAGAYEQYF.

This chain connects TRBV7-9 to TRBJ1-1; D is unclear. This CDR3 is built from 15 residues. Germline lookup yields CDR1 SEHNR and CDR2 FQNEAQ (reference sequence). Trimming removed 2 bases from V and 1 base from J, with 11 bases in between. Here the CDR3 reads CASSLYALANTEAFF. CDR3 DNA sequence: TGTGCCAGCAGCTTATACGCCCTTGCGAACACTGAAGCTTTCTTT.

The chain combines TRBV6-6 with TRBJ2-6, with TRBD1 matching 7 bases. CDR1 and CDR2 (germline): MNHNY, SVGAGI (reference sequence). This CDR3 region has 16 residues. V shed 2 bases and J 2 bases; nucleotides not matched to a gene: 3. The CDR3 spells CASSYNRGPGANVLTF. CDR3 in DNA: TGTGCCAGCAGTTACAACAGGGGCCCTGGGGCCAACGTCCTGACTTTC.

The rearrangement links TRBV10-3 to TRBJ2-7; D perhaps matches TRBD1 (6 bases). The CDR3 covers 12 residues. V dropped 11 bases and J dropped 0 bases, with 11 bases sitting between them. Germline assignment: CDR1 ENHRY and CDR2 SYGVKD. CDR3 in DNA: TGTGCCGCCCGGGACAACTCCTACGAGCAGTACTTC. Protein product: CAARDNSYEQYF.

The V gene is TRBV28, the J gene TRBJ2-7; 7 nucleotides agree with TRBD1. With V trimmed by 4 bases and J by 0 bases, 9 bases remained unmatched. From germline, CDR1 is MDHEN and CDR2 SYDVKM. The CDR3 is 16 amino acids. CDR3 coding DNA: TGTGCCAGCAGTTCACCGGACAGGACGAGCTCCTACGAGCAGTACTTC. This translates into CASSSPDRTSSYEQYF.

The chain links TRBV20-1 to TRBJ2-2, with D maybe TRBD1 (6 bases). The CDR3 is made up of 11 amino acids. The V end lost 6 bases, the J end lost 7 bases, and 9 bases lay between the germline ends. Germline values: CDR1 DFQATT, CDR2 SNEGSKA (reference sequence). As DNA, the CDR3 is TGCAGTGCAAGGGGGATCGGGGAGCTGTTTTTT. It yields the protein CSARGIGELFF.

The rearrangement joins TRBV7-3 to TRBJ2-3, with TRBD2 matching over 11 bases. This CDR3 is built from 15 residues. The germline V gene has CDR1 SGHTA and CDR2 FQGTGA. The V segment lost 3 bases and the J segment 1 base; nucleotides outside the gene matches: 0. The CDR3 reads CASSLTSGGTDTQYF. The DNA of the CDR3 is TGTGCCAGCAGCTTGACTAGCGGGGGCACAGATACGCAGTATTTT.

This clone was seen just once. The chain employs TRBV11-3 and TRBJ2-1, with D maybe TRBD1 (5 bases). In germline, CDR1 is SGHNT, CDR2 YENEEA. The CDR3 runs 13 residues. Trimming cost V 8 bases and J 0 bases, with 8 bases left between them. This chain's CDR3 is CASGASSYNEQFF. Here the CDR3 DNA reads TGTGCCAGCGGGGCGAGCTCCTACAATGAGCAGTTCTTC. Based on the CDR3 plus reference TRBV11-3 and TRBJ2-1, the full variable domain is EAGVVQSPRYKIIEKKQPVAFWCNPISGHNTLYWYLQNLGQGPELLIRYENEEAVDDSQLPKDRFSAERLKGVDSTLKIQPAELGDSAVYLCASGASSYNEQFFGPGTRLTVL.

The chain is built from TRBV4-3 and TRBJ1-5; weak D call: TRBD1 (5 bases). Trimming pared 0 bases from V and 6 bases from J, leaving 9 bases between. The germline gives CDR1 LGHNA, CDR2 YSLEER. CDR3 length: 14 amino acids. CDR3 coding DNA: TGCGCCAGCAGCCAAGAAACAGGAGCTCAGCCCCAGCATTTT. This encodes CASSQETGAQPQHF.

This chain connects TRBV19 to TRBJ2-1, with D hard to call. Germline values: CDR1 LNHDA, CDR2 SQIVND (reference sequence). CDR3 size: 14 residues. V gave up 5 bases and J gave up 0 bases, with 8 bases separating them. CDR3 nucleotides: TGTGCCAGTAGTCTGGATAGCTCCTACAATGAGCAGTTCTTC. It encodes CASSLDSSYNEQFF.

The chain uses TRBV4-1 and TRBJ2-1; TRBD2 might be the D (6 bases). Looked up from germline, CDR1 is MGHRA and CDR2 is YSYEKL. The CDR3 contains 15 residues. The ends were cut back, 0 bases at V and 0 bases at J, with 6 bases in the middle. CDR3 DNA: TGCGCCAGCAGCCAAGACGGGGGCTCCTACAATGAGCAGTTCTTC. It encodes CASSQDGGSYNEQFF.

The V gene is TRBV30, the J gene TRBJ1-4; 7 bases map to TRBD1. The J segment lost 4 bases and the V segment lost 2 bases, leaving 7 bases of the junction unmatched. The germline V gene encodes CDR1 GTSNPN and CDR2 SVGIG (reference sequence). The CDR3 totals 15 residues. Written as DNA, the CDR3 is TGTGCCTGGAGTCCCCCCGACAGGGATAATGAAAAACTGTTTTTT. Protein product: CAWSPPDRDNEKLFF.

The chain combines TRBV4-2 with TRBJ2-3; 10 positions match TRBD2. The CDR3 covers 17 residues. Germline V gene data show CDR1 as LGHNA and CDR2 as YNFKEQ. With 4 bases clipped from V and 4 bases from J, the junction kept 11 bases outside the gene matches. The CDR3 reads CASSLGGAGGPADTQYF. The CDR3 DNA reads as TGTGCCAGCAGCCTCGGCGGAGCGGGAGGGCCCGCAGATACGCAGTATTTT.

The chain combines TRBV6-1 with TRBJ2-7, with 7 nucleotides matching TRBD2. In germline, CDR1 is MNHNS, CDR2 SASEGT. This CDR3 spans 13 amino acids. V gave up 5 bases and J gave up 3 bases; unmatched junction bases: 4. CDR3 sequence: CASSRTSSYEQYF. The CDR3 DNA follows: TGTGCCAGCAGTCGGACTAGTAGCTACGAGCAGTACTTC.